The next 5 T cell receptor beta chains were all read from a single sample in a study of radiation and T cells in renal cell carcinoma. The method was immunoSEQ multiplex PCR; TCRdb's version includes in-frame clones alone and lacks a portion of them. The table lists more than 65,000 clones, approximately 86% of them singletons, with approximately 22% in the top ten. Time point noted: blood 2 weeks post-SBRT. Treatment meaning: 15 Gy SBRT to primary tumor, nephrectomy 4 weeks later. Material: blood, obtained from a patient whose treatment included radiotherapy and nephrectomy. The source is a woman between 50 and 59 years old with renal cell carcinoma.

The chain has TRBV5-4 and TRBJ2-5; a weak D match, TRBD1 (6 bases). V was cut by 0 bases and J by 7 bases, with 13 bases left in between. The germline V gene encodes CDR1 SGHNT and CDR2 YYREEE (reference sequence). This CDR3 spans 14 amino acids. CDR3 protein: CASSLEKGGRTQYF. The CDR3 nucleotides are TGTGCCAGCAGCTTGGAAAAAGGGGGTAGGACCCAGTACTTC.

The J gene is TRBJ2-2, the V gene TRBV7-3, with 13 bases fitting TRBD2. Germline CDR1 is SGHTA and CDR2 is FQGTGA. J lost 8 bases, V lost 6 bases, and 18 bases had no gene match. The CDR3 sequence is 19 residues long. This CDR3 reads CASRIPPTSGRPLSGELFF. The CDR3 DNA reads TGTGCCAGCAGAATCCCCCCGACTAGCGGGAGGCCTTTATCTGGGGAGCTGTTTTTT.

V and J are TRBV5-6 and TRBJ2-3; 10 bases agree with TRBD1. The CDR3 is made up of 16 amino acids. Germline V gene data show CDR1 as SGHDT and CDR2 as YYEEEE. V was clipped by 3 bases and J by 3 bases; unmatched bases: 7. In DNA form, the CDR3 reads TGTGCCAGCAGCTACGGGACAGGGGAAGGTACAGATACGCAGTATTTT. As protein: CASSYGTGEGTDTQYF.

CDR3 nucleotides: TGCGCCAGCAGCTCCGAGGGGGATGGGGGCTACACCTTC. Translated, it gives CASSSEGDGGYTF. The J gene is TRBJ1-2, the V gene TRBV5-1, with D possibly being TRBD1 (6 bases). Looked up from germline, CDR1 is SGHRS and CDR2 is YFSETQ. The ends were cut back, 3 bases at V and 8 bases at J, with 14 bases in the middle. There are 13 residues in the CDR3.

This clone was counted once. The rearrangement uses TRBV30 and TRBJ2-2; D is uncertain. CDR1 is GTSNPN, CDR2 SVGIG, per germline (reference sequence). The CDR3 runs 14 residues. The V gene lost 3 bases and the J gene lost 0 bases, with 8 bases spanning the gap. The chain's CDR3 is CAWSPTTNTGELFF. The DNA for the CDR3 is TGTGCCTGGAGCCCGACAACGAACACCGGGGAGCTGTTTTTT. Full variable domain (rest looked up from reference TRBV30 and TRBJ2-2): SQTIHQWPATLVQPVGSPLSLECTVEGTSNPNLYWYRQAAGRGLQLLFYSVGIGQISSEVPQNLSASRPQDRQFILSSKKLLLSDSGFYLCAWSPTTNTGELFFGEGSRLTVL.